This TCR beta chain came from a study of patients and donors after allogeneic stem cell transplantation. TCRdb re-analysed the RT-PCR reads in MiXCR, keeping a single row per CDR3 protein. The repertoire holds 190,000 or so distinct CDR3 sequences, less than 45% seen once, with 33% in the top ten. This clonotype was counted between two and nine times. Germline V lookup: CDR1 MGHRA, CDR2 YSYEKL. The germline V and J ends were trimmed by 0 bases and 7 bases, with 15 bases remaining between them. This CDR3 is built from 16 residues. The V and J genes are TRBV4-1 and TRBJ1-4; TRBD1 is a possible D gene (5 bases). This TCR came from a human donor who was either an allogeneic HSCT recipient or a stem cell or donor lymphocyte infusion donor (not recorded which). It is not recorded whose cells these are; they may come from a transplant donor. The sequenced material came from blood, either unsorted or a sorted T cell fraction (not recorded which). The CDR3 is CASSQESWQGGEKLFF. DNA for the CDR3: TGCGCCAGCAGCCAAGAGTCGTGGCAGGGTGGTGAAAAACTGTTTTTT.